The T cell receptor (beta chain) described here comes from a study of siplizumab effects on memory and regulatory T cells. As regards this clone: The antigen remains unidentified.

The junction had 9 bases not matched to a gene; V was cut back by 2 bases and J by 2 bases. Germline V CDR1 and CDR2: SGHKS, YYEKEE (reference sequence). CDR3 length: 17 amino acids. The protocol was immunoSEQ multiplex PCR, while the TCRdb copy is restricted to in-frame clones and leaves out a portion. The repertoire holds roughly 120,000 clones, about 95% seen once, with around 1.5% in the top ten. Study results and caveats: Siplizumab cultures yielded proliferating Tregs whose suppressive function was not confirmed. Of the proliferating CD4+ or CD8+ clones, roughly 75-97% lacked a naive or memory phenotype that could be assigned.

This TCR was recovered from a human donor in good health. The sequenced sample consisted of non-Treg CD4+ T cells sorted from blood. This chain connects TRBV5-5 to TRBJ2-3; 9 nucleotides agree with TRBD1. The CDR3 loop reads CASSLWTGTGNTDTQYF. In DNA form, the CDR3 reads TGTGCCAGCAGCTTATGGACCGGGACAGGGAACACAGATACGCAGTATTTT.